These T cell receptor beta chains were read from a single sample in a study of CD8+CD57+ T cells in acquired aplastic anemia. MiXCR, run by TCRdb on the reads, gives a single entry per CDR3 protein. The sample gives about 17,000 distinct CDR3 sequences, over 35% of which show up once; approximately 83% is in the top ten. The sample comprised CD8+CD57+ T cells sorted from PBMCs. Receptors originate from a human donor with aplastic anemia. Each CDR3 is given with its conserved first and last residue. A D gene is named only where the DNA matches it firmly. Size is omitted from some rows. Given values are once, few, many or a class for expanded clones.

TRBV7-9	NA	TRBJ1-2	NA	TGTGCCAGCAGCCCTCGAGGAGGGGTGGCCGATGGCTACACCTTC	CASSPRGGVADGYTF
TRBV5-6	NA	TRBJ1-1	few	TGTGCCAGCAGCCCCCCGCGGGCAGTTAAAGCTTTCTTT	CASSPPRAVKAFF
TRBV24-1	NA	TRBJ2-3	few	TGTGCCACCAGTGCCGGGACGCGGGGCACAGATACGCAGTATTTT	CATSAGTRGTDTQYF
TRBV20-1	NA	TRBJ1-1	few	TGCAGTGCTCACAGGTTCACTGAAGCTTTCTTT	CSAHRFTEAFF
TRBV12-3/TRBV12-4	TRBD1	TRBJ2-7	NA	TGTGCCAGCAGCCACCTTGGGACAGCTTCCTACGAGCAGTACTTC	CASSHLGTASYEQYF
TRBV15	TRBD2	TRBJ2-3	NA	TGTGCCACCTCACTAGCGGGGCCCCCCACAGATACGCAGTATTTT	CATSLAGPPTDTQYF
TRBV7-6	NA	TRBJ2-3	NA	TGTGCCAGCAGCTTCGGACCAGATACGCAGTATTTT	CASSFGPDTQYF
TRBV6-5	NA	TRBJ2-3	NA	TGTGCCAGCAGTTACGGGGGCACAGATACGCAGTATTTT	CASSYGGTDTQYF
TRBV5-1	NA	TRBJ1-2	NA	TGCGCCAGCAGCCCGGACACCTATGGCTACACCTTC	CASSPDTYGYTF
TRBV4-2	TRBD2	TRBJ2-7	few	TGTGCCAGCAGCCAAGAAACTAGCGGGAGGGCTATCGACGAGCAGTACTTC	CASSQETSGRAIDEQYF
TRBV4-1	NA	TRBJ2-1	many	TGCGCCAGCAGCCAAGACGGTACAGACCCCTACAATGAGCAGTTCTTC	CASSQDGTDPYNEQFF
TRBV14	NA	TRBJ2-7	few	TGTGCCAGCAGCCAAGTTCGACAGGGAGGCCCCTCCTACGAGCAGTACTTC	CASSQVRQGGPSYEQYF
TRBV10-3	TRBD2	TRBJ2-7	few	TGTGCCAGCAGTTACGGGACTAGCGGGTACGAGCAGTACTTC	CASSYGTSGYEQYF
TRBV5-1	TRBD1	TRBJ2-1	once	TGCGCCAGCACCCGTTCTGGGACAGAGGGGAATGAGCAGTTCTTC	CASTRSGTEGNEQFF
TRBV5-6	TRBD1	TRBJ2-3	NA	TGTGCCAGCAGACCCGGGACAGGGGTTTTTGGCACAGATACGCAGTATTTT	CASRPGTGVFGTDTQYF
TRBV20-1	NA	TRBJ2-7	NA	TGCAGTGCTAGACCCCCTTCTCACGAGCAGTACTTC	CSARPPSHEQYF
TRBV5-6	NA	TRBJ2-7	few	TGTGCCAGCAGCAGCCGGGACCCCTACTACGAGCAGTACTTC	CASSSRDPYYEQYF
TRBV7-9	NA	TRBJ2-7	many	TGTGCCAGCAGCCAGGGACATAACGAGCAGTACTTC	CASSQGHNEQYF
TRBV7-6	TRBD2	TRBJ2-7	NA	TGTGCCAGCAGCCCTAGCGGGAGTCTATCCTACGAGCAGTACTTC	CASSPSGSLSYEQYF
TRBV20-1	TRBD1	TRBJ2-6	few	TGCAGTGCTATCGGACAGGGGGCACCTGGGGCCAACGTCCTGACTTTC	CSAIGQGAPGANVLTF
TRBV5-6	NA	TRBJ2-7	many	TGTGCCAGCAGCTTGGGAGCGTACGGAGGGGTAGGAGACGAGCAGTACTTC	CASSLGAYGGVGDEQYF
TRBV29-1	TRBD2	TRBJ2-3	few	TGCAGCGTTGAAGATCAGGCGACTAGCGGTAGCACAGATACGCAGTATTTT	CSVEDQATSGSTDTQYF
TRBV11-1	TRBD2	TRBJ2-1	NA	TGTGCCAGCAGCATGACTAGCGGGGGTCATTACAATGAGCAGTTCTTC	CASSMTSGGHYNEQFF
TRBV28	NA	TRBJ2-7	many	TGTGCCAGCATGAGCCGCATGGGGTTCTACGAGCAGTACTTC	CASMSRMGFYEQYF
TRBV6-6	NA	TRBJ2-2	many	TGTGCCAGCAGTTACTTAGGGGCGCGTCCCCCCGGGGAGCTGTTTTTT	CASSYLGARPPGELFF
TRBV20-1	NA	TRBJ2-3	many	TGCAGTGCCCCTCCAGGGGCCAACACAGATACGCAGTATTTT	CSAPPGANTDTQYF
TRBV19	TRBD1	TRBJ2-7	few	TGTGCCAGTAGTTCGGGACAGGGAGGAGACGAGCAGTACTTC	CASSSGQGGDEQYF
TRBV6-1	NA	TRBJ1-6	many	TGTGCCAGCAGTCCGAACGGGGGGCGTAATTCACCCCTCCACTTT	CASSPNGGRNSPLHF
TRBV29-1	NA	TRBJ1-1	NA	TGCAGCGCCACAGGGCGGAACACTGAAGCTTTCTTT	CSATGRNTEAFF
TRBV12-3/TRBV12-4	NA	TRBJ2-3	few	TGTGCCAGCAGCCCGGGACACACGCAGTATTTT	CASSPGHTQYF
TRBV15	NA	TRBJ2-5	NA	TGTGCCACCAGCAGCTTCCCAGTGTGGGAGACCCAGTACTTC	CATSSFPVWETQYF
TRBV10-1	NA	TRBJ1-2	NA	TGTGCCAGCAGCCAGGATGGCACCTATGGCTACACCTTC	CASSQDGTYGYTF
TRBV15	NA	TRBJ2-7	NA	TGTGTCACCAGCAGAGACGGAACCGGTGGGGCGGGCGTTTACGAGCAGTACTTC	CVTSRDGTGGAGVYEQYF
TRBV12-3/TRBV12-4	NA	TRBJ2-3	NA	TGTGCCAGCAGTTTTGGACAGCTCGCAGATACGCAGTATTTT	CASSFGQLADTQYF
TRBV29-1	TRBD2	TRBJ2-1	NA	TGCAGCCAAGAAGGCGGAGCGGGGGGGCCAGACAATGAGCAGTTCTTC	CSQEGGAGGPDNEQFF
TRBV9	NA	TRBJ1-1	NA	TGTGCCAGCAGAGAACGCATGGATGGTGAAGCTTTCTTT	CASRERMDGEAFF
TRBV28	NA	TRBJ1-2	NA	TGTGCCAGCGCGAATCCCTTGGGGGGGGCTGGCTATGGCTACACCTTC	CASANPLGGAGYGYTF
TRBV5-1	NA	TRBJ2-3	NA	TGCGCCAGCAGCTCTGGCGGGGACCCAGATACGCAGTATTTT	CASSSGGDPDTQYF
TRBV5-6	NA	TRBJ2-7	many	TGTGCCAGCAGCTTGGGGGCAGACCCTGGCTCCTACGAGCAGTACTTC	CASSLGADPGSYEQYF
TRBV14	NA	TRBJ1-2	NA	TGTGCCAGCAGCCCCTCGTCCTATGGCTACACCTTC	CASSPSSYGYTF